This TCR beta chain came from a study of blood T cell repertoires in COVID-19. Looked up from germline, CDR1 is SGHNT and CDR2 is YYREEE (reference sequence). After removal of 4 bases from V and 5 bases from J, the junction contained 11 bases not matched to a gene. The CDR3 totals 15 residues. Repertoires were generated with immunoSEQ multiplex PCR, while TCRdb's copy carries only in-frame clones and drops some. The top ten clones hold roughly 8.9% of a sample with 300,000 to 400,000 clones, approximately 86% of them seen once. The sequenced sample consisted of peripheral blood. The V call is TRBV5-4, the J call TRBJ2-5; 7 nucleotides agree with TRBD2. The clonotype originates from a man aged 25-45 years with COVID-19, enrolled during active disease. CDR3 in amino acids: CASSPRPLGGETQYF. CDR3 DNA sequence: TGTGCCAGCAGCCCCAGACCCCTCGGGGGGGAGACCCAGTACTTC.